This passage covers 14 T cell receptor beta chains from one sample sequenced in a study of radiation and T cells in renal cell carcinoma. Time point in this sample: blood 4 weeks post-SBRT, at nephrectomy. This sample's treatment: 15 Gy SBRT to primary tumor, nephrectomy 4 weeks later. The repertoire was sequenced with immunoSEQ multiplex PCR; TCRdb's copy has only in-frame clones and lacks some. The sample includes around 140,000 clones, around 88% of them seen just once. This specimen consisted of blood, obtained from a patient whose treatment included radiotherapy and nephrectomy. These receptors came from a woman aged 45-60 years with renal cell carcinoma.

The chain employs TRBV4-2 and TRBJ2-3, with 7 bases aligning to TRBD1. Trimming took 3 bases from V and 5 from J; bases not matched to a gene: 2. Germline V gives CDR1 LGHNA, CDR2 YNFKEQ. This CDR3 has 13 residues. DNA of the CDR3: TGTGCCAGCAGCCACAACAGGGGAGATACGCAGTATTTT. Amino acids: CASSHNRGDTQYF.

This chain uses TRBV28 with TRBJ2-7, with 9 bases that match TRBD1. There are 15 residues in the CDR3. Germline assignment: CDR1 MDHEN and CDR2 SYDVKM. The V and J ends lost 5 bases and 6 bases, in that order; junction bases with no gene match: 11. CDR3 sequence reads: CASSPGQGRFSEQYF. The CDR3 DNA follows: TGTGCCAGCAGTCCTGGACAGGGGCGGTTCTCCGAGCAGTACTTC.

The table lists this clone with a few counts. Distinct nucleotide sequences in the sample also encode this CDR3. J is TRBJ1-1 and V is TRBV7-9; D ambiguous. The CDR3 has 12 residues. The germline V gene encodes CDR1 SEHNR and CDR2 FQNEAQ (reference sequence). Between the trimmed V and J ends, which lost 5 bases and 1 base, there was a span of 5 bases. The CDR3 DNA reads as TGTGCCAGCAGCCCGAAGAACACTGAAGCTTTCTTT. Encoded protein: CASSPKNTEAFF.

V and J are TRBV4-1 and TRBJ2-5; D gene unclear. The ends were cut back, 4 bases at V and 1 base at J, with 13 bases in the middle. CDR1 is MGHRA, CDR2 YSYEKL, per germline. The CDR3 sequence is 15 residues long. This chain's CDR3 is CASSRSFGLQETQYF. The CDR3 coding sequence is TGCGCCAGCAGCCGTTCCTTTGGGCTCCAAGAGACCCAGTACTTC.

This chain connects TRBV10-3 to TRBJ2-1, with 8 bases lining up with TRBD2. There are 15 residues in the CDR3. Germline values: CDR1 ENHRY, CDR2 SYGVKD. J gave up 5 bases and V 6 bases, and 9 bases lay outside the gene matches. As DNA, the CDR3 is TGTGCCATCAGGACCGGACTAGCAGAACACAATGAGCAGTTCTTC. Translated, it gives CAIRTGLAEHNEQFF.

The rearrangement joins TRBV9 to TRBJ2-7, with 7 bases matching TRBD1. This CDR3 has 15 residues. Germline V CDR1 and CDR2: SGDLS, YYNGEE. V lost 0 bases and J lost 2; bases outside the gene matches: 5. This CDR3 is CASSVATGVTYEQYF. The CDR3 DNA is TGTGCCAGCAGCGTAGCAACAGGGGTCACCTACGAGCAGTACTTC.

V gene TRBV19 combines with J gene TRBJ2-7, with D possibly matching TRBD1 (5 bases). Trimming took off 2 bases at V and 0 bases at J, with 11 bases between the two ends. The germline gives CDR1 LNHDA, CDR2 SQIVND (reference sequence). The length of the CDR3 is 15 residues. CDR3 DNA: TGTGCCAGTAGTATATCTGGGGCCGGCTCCTACGAGCAGTACTTC. This sequence encodes CASSISGAGSYEQYF.

This clone was recorded once. The chain employs TRBV7-2 and TRBJ1-1; no definite D call. Germline V gives CDR1 SGHTA, CDR2 FQGNSA. The V gene lost 4 bases and the J gene lost 5 bases, with 14 bases spanning the gap. The CDR3 loop spans 14 amino acids. CDR3 DNA: TGTGCCAGCAGCTCTACTCTGGGAGGAACTGAAGCTTTCTTT. It yields the protein CASSSTLGGTEAFF.

The chain uses TRBV30 and TRBJ2-5; 9 bases fit TRBD2. Germline assignment: CDR1 GTSNPN and CDR2 SVGIG (reference sequence). The ends lost 4 bases at V and 5 bases at J; junction bases unmatched: 14. The length of the CDR3 is 16 residues. CDR3: CAWTVGETTSGETQYF. CDR3 nucleotides: TGTGCCTGGACCGTGGGTGAGACTACTAGCGGGGAGACCCAGTACTTC.

This chain connects TRBV6-6 to TRBJ1-5; D unclear. The CDR3 spans 14 residues. Germline-derived CDR1 and CDR2 are MNHNY and SVGAGI (reference sequence). Trimming shortened V by 2 bases and J by 5 bases, and 10 bases separated the two germline ends. The CDR3 is CASSYEGSHQPQHF. CDR3 nucleotide sequence: TGTGCCAGCAGTTACGAAGGGTCCCATCAGCCCCAGCATTTT.

There are a few counts of this clone. The chain is built from TRBV6-6 and TRBJ1-5; 8 bases are shared with TRBD1. The J segment lost 4 bases and the V segment lost 7 bases, leaving 12 bases of the junction unmatched. CDR3 size: 16 residues. Per germline, CDR1 MNHNY and CDR2 SVGAGI (reference sequence). The CDR3 bases are TGTGCCAGCACAAGACCCCAGGGGGCTCTTAATCAGCCCCAGCATTTT. Its translation is CASTRPQGALNQPQHF.

This sequence joins TRBV5-4 and TRBJ2-6; perhaps TRBD1 as D (6 bases). Trimming removed 2 bases at V and 6 bases at J, with 12 bases between. The CDR3 length is 15 residues. CDR1 is SGHNT and CDR2 is YYREEE in the germline V gene (reference sequence). The chain's CDR3 is CASSFEGVEANVLTF. CDR3 nucleotides: TGTGCCAGCAGCTTTGAGGGGGTCGAGGCCAACGTCCTGACTTTC.

The V gene is TRBV28, the J gene TRBJ2-7, with TRBD2 matching over 10 bases. The V gene's germline CDR1 is MDHEN and CDR2 SYDVKM. The CDR3 length is 14 residues. V lost 4 bases to trimming and J lost 2 bases; unmatched junction nucleotides: 2. CDR3 bases: TGTGCCAGCAGTTGGACTAGCGGCACCTACGAGCAGTACTTC. This codes for CASSWTSGTYEQYF. Full variable domain (outside the CDR3, taken from reference TRBV28 and TRBJ2-7): DVKVTQSSRYLVKRTGEKVFLECVQDMDHENMFWYRQDPGLGLRLIYFSYDVKMKEKGDIPEGYSVSREKKERFSLILESASTNQTSMYLCASSWTSGTYEQYFGPGTRLTVT.

The J gene is TRBJ1-1, the V gene TRBV5-8; no clear D gene. The CDR3 consists of 14 residues. Trimming cost V 1 base and J 5 bases, with 12 bases left between them. Germline V gene lookup returns CDR1 SGHTS and CDR2 YDEGEE. The CDR3 protein is CASSLPDPGTEAFF. Written as DNA, the CDR3 is TGTGCCAGCAGCTTGCCCGATCCCGGGACTGAAGCTTTCTTT.